Listed below are T cell receptor beta chains from one sample, sequenced in a study of cytomegalovirus exposure and HLA in healthy donors. Profiling relied on immunoSEQ multiplex PCR, and the TCRdb table lists in-frame clones only, not all of them. The sample has about 190,000 clones, more than 75% seen once; the top ten hold over 2%. The specimen was PBMCs. The origin of the receptors is a woman aged 45-59 years in good health and CMV-seropositive. Each CDR3 is given without its conserved first and last residue. A D gene is named only where the DNA matches it firmly. A clone size is listed for some rows: how often the clone was seen (once, few, many), or a class if it is expanded.

CDR3aa	v_gene	abundance	len	d_gene	j_gene
AWSVPPDSYNSPLH	TRBV30	once	14	-	TRBJ1-6
ASSFDSEQY	TRBV28	few	9	-	TRBJ2-7
ASNNRGSGNTIY	TRBV7-8	-	12	TRBD1	TRBJ1-3
ASSPQKTGGGGSNQPQH	TRBV7-8	-	17	TRBD1	TRBJ1-5
ASRKITGTDYEQY	TRBV6-5	once	13	TRBD1	TRBJ2-7
SVATGDRETQY	TRBV29-1	once	11	TRBD1	TRBJ2-5
ASRGQGASNYGYT	TRBV28	once	13	TRBD1	TRBJ1-2
ASSQPLGTGVDEQF	TRBV4-3	many	14	TRBD1	TRBJ2-1
SVAQGGTEAF	TRBV29-1	-	10	-	TRBJ1-1
AISHSGGYNEQF	TRBV10-3	-	12	TRBD2	TRBJ2-1
ASNTVRGYGYT	TRBV28	-	11	-	TRBJ1-2
ASSLVGSGAVSSYNEQF	TRBV5-1	-	17	TRBD2	TRBJ2-1
SSSLVSEETQY	TRBV7-9	once	11	-	TRBJ2-5
ASSPRSGGYNEQF	TRBV11-3	-	13	TRBD2	TRBJ2-1
ASSAFAGNQPQH	TRBV27	-	12	-	TRBJ1-5
ASSFSPAGGRETQY	TRBV5-4	-	14	TRBD2	TRBJ2-5
ASSAGTSYEQY	TRBV7-9	once	11	-	TRBJ2-7
ASRVTGNQPQH	TRBV6-1	-	11	-	TRBJ1-5
ASSLYGTGGYEQY	TRBV5-5	-	13	TRBD1	TRBJ2-7
ASSLRQGATGELF	TRBV7-3	-	13	TRBD1	TRBJ2-2
ASSLGGQGADGYT	TRBV5-1	-	13	TRBD1	TRBJ1-2
ASSSDRLRNTIY	TRBV6-5	-	12	-	TRBJ1-3
ASSSGTGKGEQY	TRBV18	-	12	TRBD1	TRBJ2-7
ASSLDRGGQPQH	TRBV5-1	-	12	TRBD1	TRBJ1-5
ASSSGFRVLNTEAF	TRBV5-6	-	14	-	TRBJ1-1
ASSDGQGAVSPLH	TRBV9	-	13	TRBD1	TRBJ1-6
AWSRVGLGSYNSPLH	TRBV30	-	15	-	TRBJ1-6
ASRNDSPYNEQF	TRBV2	-	12	-	TRBJ2-1
ASSVGTGENIQY	TRBV25-1	-	12	-	TRBJ2-4
ASSADFPNEQF	TRBV19	-	11	-	TRBJ2-1
ASSEARTGPWQPQH	TRBV6-1	-	14	TRBD1	TRBJ1-5
ASSYEDREQF	TRBV7-2	-	10	-	TRBJ2-1
ASSFGGTGLDTEAF	TRBV5-1	-	14	TRBD1	TRBJ1-1
ASSYASGGDEQF	TRBV6-5	-	12	TRBD2	TRBJ2-1
ASSFRYRGNTEAF	TRBV5-4	-	13	TRBD1	TRBJ1-1
ASSEGSSGTPYEQY	TRBV7-2	-	14	-	TRBJ2-7
AISGSSGGFIGELF	TRBV10-3	-	14	TRBD2	TRBJ2-2
ASSLGTSGAQAKNIQY	TRBV28	-	16	TRBD2	TRBJ2-4
ASSPGLPDTQY	TRBV4-1	few	11	TRBD2	TRBJ2-3
ASSQVGPGQGAYEQY	TRBV4-1	-	15	TRBD1	TRBJ2-7
ASSPSVGSGGYEQY	TRBV4-3	-	14	TRBD2	TRBJ2-7
ASRLRGGRGGPGPGELF	TRBV4-1	-	17	TRBD2	TRBJ2-2
ASAPPRGRTNEKLF	TRBV19	-	14	TRBD1	TRBJ1-4
ASSTNRQSHEQY	TRBV7-2	-	12	-	TRBJ2-7
ASSRTLAGGPQETQY	TRBV4-3	few	15	TRBD2	TRBJ2-5
ASSGYSQVGNYEQY	TRBV7-8	-	14	-	TRBJ2-7
ASSGTGVFQETQY	TRBV28	-	13	TRBD1	TRBJ2-5
ASSLGQREKLF	TRBV27	few	11	-	TRBJ1-4
ASSLRLTGVYGYT	TRBV5-5	once	13	-	TRBJ1-2
ASSGTGPRGEQY	TRBV6-5	-	12	TRBD1	-
ASRRGLGDTQY	TRBV6-1	-	11	-	TRBJ2-3
ASSQGQGAYNEQF	TRBV4-2	-	13	TRBD1	TRBJ2-1
ASSLFQGGGNQPQH	TRBV5-6	-	14	-	TRBJ1-5
ASTTRGGDGYEQY	TRBV28	-	13	TRBD2	TRBJ2-7
ASSQAGGDEKLF	TRBV4-1	-	12	-	TRBJ1-4